This is a list of T cell receptor beta chains from one sample in a study of blood T cells in healthy people across ages. MiXCR, run by TCRdb on the 5' RACE reads, gives a single entry per CDR3 protein. This table holds about 800,000 distinct CDR3 sequences, 58% found once. The sequenced sample was blood. The receptors derive from a man aged 25 to 45 in good health. Each CDR3 is given with its conserved first and last residue. Clone size, where shown, is once, few, many, or a class for clones that have expanded.

>-|TRBV11-1|TRBJ2-3
CASSALAGDGDTQYF
>-|TRBV13|TRBJ2-3
CASTFLTDTQYF
>-|TRBV27|TRBJ1-2
CASSGNRGQYYGYTF
>-|TRBV4-3|TRBJ2-7
CASSQDGGADYEQYF
>-|TRBV6-6|TRBJ2-7
CASRSGLSHYEQYF
>-|TRBV20-1|TRBJ2-3
CSAAGPYTQYF
>-|TRBV7-9|TRBJ1-1
CASSLSMKNTEAFF
>-|TRBV5-5|TRBJ2-7
CASSPNHQYEQYF
>-|TRBV12-3/TRBV12-4|TRBJ1-2
CASSSPRLTGNYGYTF
>-|TRBV5-6|TRBJ2-5
CASSCRDVDEQYF
>-|TRBV20-1|TRBJ2-5
CSARSAPETQYF
>many|TRBV20-1|TRBJ2-1
CSARSLTSGIPGSHNEQFF
>-|TRBV7-2|TRBJ1-1
CASSLSAVTEAFF
>-|TRBV9|-
CASSVGVDSYEQYF
>-|TRBV3-1|TRBJ1-2
CASSIHRGGYTF